A single sample gave rise to the 30 T cell receptor beta chains below, sequenced in a study of cytomegalovirus exposure and HLA in healthy donors. PCR amplification relied on 60 Vbeta primers (plus 13 Jbeta primers). The repertoire was sequenced with immunoSEQ multiplex PCR; TCRdb's copy has only in-frame clones and lacks some. In the table there are 90,000 to 100,000 clones, 77% of which are singletons. Specimen: PBMCs. Receptors were obtained from a female donor in good health and CMV-seronegative.

This rearrangement joins TRBV28 to TRBJ2-5; D is perhaps TRBD1 (6 bases). Germline V gene data show CDR1 as MDHEN and CDR2 as SYDVKM. Trimming took 5 bases from V and 4 from J, leaving 8 bases between them. The CDR3 covers 12 residues. The CDR3 loop reads CASSQDRETQYF. CDR3 bases: TGTGCCAGCAGTCAGGACAGAGAGACCCAGTACTTC.

The table lists this clone with a count of one. The CDR3 sequence: CASSRTGPTEAFF. Written as DNA, the CDR3 is TGTGCCAGCAGTAGGACAGGTCCCACTGAAGCTTTCTTT. J is TRBJ1-1 and V is TRBV27, with 7 bases that match TRBD1. The trim removed 5 bases at V and 4 bases at J, leaving 4 bases unmatched. CDR3 length: 13 residues. Germline V gene lookup returns CDR1 MNHEY and CDR2 SMNVEV (reference sequence).

The CDR3 loop is CASSLAGGGTEAFF. CDR3 nucleotides: TGTGCCAGCAGCCTCGCGGGGGGCGGTACTGAAGCTTTCTTT. The chain uses TRBV13 and TRBJ1-1; tentative D call: TRBD1 (6 bases). Trimming shortened V by 5 bases and J by 5 bases, and 15 bases separated the two germline ends. Germline assignment: CDR1 PRHDT and CDR2 FYEKMQ (reference sequence). CDR3 length: 14 residues.

The chain carries TRBV19 and TRBJ2-1, with D perhaps matching TRBD1 (6 bases). Deletions cut 3 bases from V and 0 bases from J, with 9 bases between. Germline loops: CDR1 LNHDA, CDR2 SQIVND (reference sequence). This CDR3 comprises 15 residues. CDR3 residues: CASSITGSSYNEQFF. CDR3 in DNA: TGTGCCAGTAGTATCACAGGGAGCTCCTACAATGAGCAGTTCTTC.

The rearrangement uses TRBV2 and TRBJ1-1; no firm D call. The V and J ends lost 3 bases and 5 bases respectively, with 25 bases between them. This CDR3 is built from 18 residues. CDR1 is SNHLY, CDR2 FYNNEI, per germline. CDR3 amino acids: CASSERYFTGTRGTEAFF. Written as DNA, the CDR3 is TGTGCCAGCAGTGAGAGGTATTTTACTGGCACACGCGGGACTGAAGCTTTCTTT. The full variable domain, rest sourced from reference TRBV2 and TRBJ1-1, is EPEVTQTPSHQVTQMGQEVILRCVPISNHLYFYWYRQILGQKVEFLVSFYNNEISEKSEIFDDQFSVERPDGSNFTLKIRSTKLEDSAMYFCASSERYFTGTRGTEAFFGQGTRLTVV.

J is TRBJ2-5 and V is TRBV7-2; the match to TRBD2 covers 9 bases. CDR3 size: 15 residues. Germline V CDR1 and CDR2: SGHTA, FQGNSA. Trimming cost V 3 bases and J 5 bases; bases outside gene matches: 7. CDR3 loop: CASSFRRGGFETQYF. DNA for the CDR3: TGTGCCAGCAGCTTTAGGCGGGGGGGCTTTGAGACCCAGTACTTC.

The chain uses TRBV9 and TRBJ1-1, with D unclear. Trimming stripped 3 bases from V and 10 bases from J, with 10 bases between. This CDR3 is built from 11 residues. Germline V gives CDR1 SGDLS, CDR2 YYNGEE. The CDR3 reads CASSGPGGAFF. CDR3 DNA: TGTGCCAGCAGCGGGCCGGGAGGAGCTTTCTTT.

This chain joins TRBV6-5 and TRBJ1-2; TRBD1 is a possible D gene (6 bases). V lost 4 bases and J lost 8, with 17 bases in between. CDR1 and CDR2 (germline): MNHEY, SVGAGI. The CDR3 runs 14 residues. The CDR3 coding sequence is TGTGCCAGCAGTTCCGCGGCATTACAGGGCGGCTACACCTTC. It specifies CASSSAALQGGYTF.

The chain combines TRBV7-9 with TRBJ1-5, with a tentative D call TRBD1 (5 bases). The CDR3 has 16 amino acids. Germline V gene sequence: CDR1 SEHNR, CDR2 FQNEAQ (reference sequence). V lost 1 base and J 2 bases, leaving 12 bases between the germline ends. CDR3 sequence (DNA): TGTGCCAGCAGCTTAGGAGACAGCGCAGGCAATCAGCCCCAGCATTTT. Amino acids: CASSLGDSAGNQPQHF.

For this clone: Other DNA variants within this sample encode the same CDR3. The chain links TRBV9 to TRBJ1-1; D is unclear. V was clipped by 5 bases and J by 1 base, with 9 bases between them. Germline-derived CDR1 and CDR2 are SGDLS and YYNGEE. The CDR3 totals 13 residues. The chain's CDR3 is CASSSFRNTEAFF. DNA of the CDR3: TGTGCCAGCAGTTCATTTAGGAACACTGAAGCTTTCTTT.

The chain employs TRBV5-4 and TRBJ1-2, with D possibly being TRBD1 (6 bases). CDR1 and CDR2 (germline): SGHNT, YYREEE (reference sequence). Trimming cost V 0 bases and J 8 bases, with 8 bases left between them. This CDR3 contains 12 residues. CDR3 coding DNA: TGTGCCAGCAGCTTGGGAGGGGGAGGCTACACCTTC. Protein product: CASSLGGGGYTF.

The chain recombines TRBV2 with TRBJ1-4, with D perhaps TRBD1 (5 bases). Per the germline V gene, CDR1 is SNHLY and CDR2 is FYNNEI. Trimming stripped 5 bases from V and 0 bases from J, with 16 bases between. The CDR3 is made up of 17 amino acids. CDR3 sequence (DNA): TGTGCCAGCAGTAGACAGCACCCGCGTGCAACTAATGAAAAACTGTTTTTT. It is translated as CASSRQHPRATNEKLFF.

The chain links TRBV30 to TRBJ2-5; the D gene is possibly TRBD1 (6 bases). The germline V and J ends were trimmed by 3 bases and 1 base, with 9 bases remaining between them. CDR3 length equals 13 residues. Per the germline V gene, CDR1 is GTSNPN and CDR2 is SVGIG (reference sequence). The CDR3 DNA reads as TGTGCCTGGAGCAGGGGCTTCCAAGAGACCCAGTACTTC. Translating it yields CAWSRGFQETQYF.

V is TRBV29-1 and J is TRBJ2-6; 12 bases fit TRBD1. The CDR3 has 18 amino acids. V trimming: 4 bases; J trimming: 1 base; junction bases outside the gene matches: 8. CDR1 and CDR2 (germline): SQVTM, ANQGSEA. CDR3 nucleotide sequence: TGCAGCGTTGGGAGCCGGGACAGGGGGCCATCTGGGGCCAACGTCCTGACTTTC. It yields the protein CSVGSRDRGPSGANVLTF.

The V gene is TRBV19, the J gene TRBJ2-3, with 11 positions matching TRBD2. V was pared by 7 bases and J by 0 bases, with 12 bases of the junction left unmatched. The CDR3 contains 18 residues. Per the germline V gene, CDR1 is LNHDA and CDR2 is SQIVND (reference sequence). For the CDR3, the DNA is TGTGCCAGTAACCTGGGCCTAGCGGGAGGACCCAGCACAGATACGCAGTATTTT. It is translated as CASNLGLAGGPSTDTQYF.

This clone has a single count. CDR3 nucleotides: TGCGCCAGCAGCTCACAGGGGTCGGGGGAAAAACTGTTTTTT. Protein product: CASSSQGSGEKLFF. V gene TRBV5-1 combines with J gene TRBJ1-4, with 7 positions matching TRBD1. This CDR3 is 14 amino acids long. The germline CDR1 and CDR2 sequences are SGHRS and YFSETQ. Unmatched junction bases numbered 7, after V lost 3 bases and J lost 8 bases.

The rearrangement links TRBV7-2 to TRBJ1-5; 7 bases are shared with TRBD1. This CDR3 contains 15 residues. The trim removed 1 base at V and 4 bases at J, leaving 4 bases unmatched. The germline V gene encodes CDR1 SGHTA and CDR2 FQGNSA. In DNA, the CDR3 is TGTGCCAGCAGCTTAGACAGGGGCCAAAATCAGCCCCAGCATTTT. Translation gives CASSLDRGQNQPQHF.

The J gene is TRBJ2-7, the V gene TRBV27; 10 positions agree with TRBD1. The CDR3 is 14 residues long. Germline-derived CDR1 and CDR2 are MNHEY and SMNVEV (reference sequence). V dropped 4 bases and J dropped 9; count of bases not matched to a gene: 9. CDR3 residues: CASSSMTGGARQYF. The CDR3 DNA follows: TGTGCCAGCAGTTCGATGACAGGGGGCGCACGGCAGTACTTC.

This clone was detected a few times. The chain employs TRBV15 and TRBJ2-5, with D hard to call. V lost 0 bases and J lost 1, with 6 bases in between. The CDR3 totals 14 residues. CDR1 and CDR2 from the germline V gene are LNHNV and YYDKDF (reference sequence). The CDR3 spells CATSRDPSQETQYF. The CDR3 coding sequence is TGTGCCACCAGCAGAGATCCCAGCCAAGAGACCCAGTACTTC.

The chain links TRBV7-2 to TRBJ2-1; 9 bases align to TRBD2. This CDR3 has 16 amino acids. Germline V gene data show CDR1 as SGHTA and CDR2 as FQGNSA. Losses at the gene ends were 1 base for V and 9 bases for J; bases not matched to a gene: 10. CDR3 in DNA: TGTGCCAGCAGCTTAGAGGGTGGCGGGAGGGCCGGTGAGCAGTTCTTC. Protein sequence: CASSLEGGGRAGEQFF.

This chain joins TRBV6-6 and TRBJ2-1; D is unclear. V lost 6 bases to trimming and J lost 5 bases, with 2 bases between them. Germline-derived CDR1 and CDR2 are MNHNY and SVGAGI (reference sequence). This CDR3 comprises 10 residues. CDR3 in DNA: TGTGCCAGCAGCGACAATGAGCAGTTCTTC. Encoded protein: CASSDNEQFF.

The chain joins TRBV7-3 to TRBJ2-4; 8 bases agree with TRBD2. CDR3 length: 17 amino acids. Germline V CDR1 and CDR2: SGHTA, FQGTGA. Trimming at V came to 3 bases and at J to 0 bases, leaving 7 bases not matched to a gene. The chain's CDR3 is CASSLAGGGLAKNIQYF. The CDR3 coding sequence is TGTGCCAGCAGCTTGGCCGGGGGGGGGTTAGCCAAAAACATTCAGTACTTC.

This clone was detected once. The junction shows a germline mismatch at one end, possibly a read error. V gene TRBV7-9 combines with J gene TRBJ1-2; TRBD1 is a possible D gene (6 bases). The CDR3 loop spans 16 amino acids. Per the germline V gene, CDR1 is SEHNR and CDR2 is FQNEAQ (reference sequence). The CDR3 reads CSSSLWGGRANYGYTF. CDR3 nucleotides: TGTTCCAGCAGCTTATGGGGGGGCAGGGCTAACTATGGCTACACCTTC.

This chain connects TRBV10-3 to TRBJ2-7; 8 bases agree with TRBD2. The trim removed 3 bases at V and 5 bases at J, leaving 12 bases unmatched. The CDR3 sequence is 16 residues long. Per germline, CDR1 ENHRY and CDR2 SYGVKD. CDR3: CAISDYSGTRGHEQYF. The CDR3 DNA reads as TGTGCCATCAGTGACTATTCCGGGACTAGGGGACACGAGCAGTACTTC.

The chain uses TRBV9 and TRBJ2-5; D is perhaps TRBD1 (6 bases). Germline CDR1 and CDR2: SGDLS and YYNGEE. Trimming took off 4 bases at V and 5 bases at J, with 18 bases between the two ends. CDR3 length equals 15 residues. The CDR3 nucleotides are TGTGCCAGCAGCCGAACGACCGTAAGGGGGGAGACCCAGTACTTC. It encodes CASSRTTVRGETQYF. Based on the CDR3 plus reference TRBV9 and TRBJ2-5, the full variable domain is DSGVTQTPKHLITATGQRVTLRCSPRSGDLSVYWYQQSLDQGLQFLIQYYNGEERAKGNILERFSAQQFPDLHSELNLSSLELGDSALYFCASSRTTVRGETQYFGPGTRLLVL.

V gene TRBV6-5 combines with J gene TRBJ1-5; D is uncertain. The CDR3 totals 15 residues. V was clipped by 0 bases and J by 1 base, with 7 bases between them. Germline CDR1 is MNHEY and CDR2 is SVGAGI. The CDR3 nucleotides are TGTGCCAGCAGTTACTCCACAGAGAGCAATCAGCCCCAGCATTTT. Protein product: CASSYSTESNQPQHF.

V usage is TRBV27 and J usage is TRBJ2-5, with TRBD1 identical over 8 bases. The J call may be mistaken, given a closer DNA end match to TRBJ2-7. There are 15 residues in the CDR3. Germline assignment: CDR1 MNHEY and CDR2 SMNVEV (reference sequence). DNA for the CDR3: TGTGCCAGCAGTTTCTTCCCTGGACAGGGACCCGAGCAGTACTTC. This gives the protein CASSFFPGQGPEQYF.

The gene calls are TRBV18 and TRBJ2-5, with 8 bases that match TRBD1. The end of the DNA is better explained by TRBJ2-7, so the J call may be wrong. This CDR3 has 15 amino acids. Germline assignment: CDR1 KGHSH and CDR2 LQKENI. The CDR3 nucleotides read TGTGCCAGCTCACCTCAGACAGGGGCGGGCTACGAGCAGTACTTC. This translates into CASSPQTGAGYEQYF.

This rearrangement joins TRBV28 to TRBJ2-3; TRBD2 agrees at 11 bases. The CDR3 sequence is 17 residues long. CDR1 MDHEN and CDR2 SYDVKM come from the germline V gene. J gave up 6 bases and V 7 bases, and 15 bases lay outside the gene matches. The CDR3, as DNA: TGTGCCAGCACTACAGCCGTGGGACTAGCGGATTCCGATACGCAGTATTTT. Translating gives CASTTAVGLADSDTQYF.

The V and J genes are TRBV5-6 and TRBJ2-7, with 10 bases identical to TRBD2. V trimming: 2 bases; J trimming: 6 bases; junction bases outside the gene matches: 5. The CDR3 is 14 residues long. From germline, CDR1 is SGHDT and CDR2 YYEEEE. CDR3: CASSLLAGLAEQYF. DNA of the CDR3: TGTGCCAGCAGCTTACTAGCGGGGTTAGCCGAGCAGTACTTC. Using reference TRBV5-6 and TRBJ2-7 for the parts outside the CDR3, the full variable domain is DAGVTQSPTHLIKTRGQQVTLRCSPKSGHDTVSWYQQALGQGPQFIFQYYEEEERQRGNFPDRFSGHQFPNYSSELNVNALLLGDSALYLCASSLLAGLAEQYFGPGTRLTVT.